Listed below are T cell receptor beta chains from one sample, sequenced in a study of liver allograft versus peripheral blood T cells. TCRdb fed the reads into MiXCR, producing one record per CDR3 protein. The sample records some 2,000 distinct CDR3 sequences, roughly 15% being singletons. Every receptor here comes from a human patient who had a liver transplant. Some T cells may be supplied by the graft donor. The CDR3 runs from the conserved cysteine through the conserved F or W. Each record gives: J gene, clone size, D gene, V gene, CDR3 protein, CDR3 DNA. A D gene is named only where the DNA matches it firmly. Rows give clone size only sometimes, using once, few, many, or a class for an expanded clone.

j_gene: TRBJ2-1; abundance: medium-sized; d_gene: NA; v_gene: TRBV6-2/TRBV6-3; CDR3aa: CASNLAAYSYNEQFF; CDR3nt: TGTGCCAGCAACTTAGCGGCATACTCCTACAATGAGCAGTTCTTC
j_gene: TRBJ1-5; abundance: few; d_gene: NA; v_gene: TRBV20-1; CDR3aa: CSALTGPSGQPQHF; CDR3nt: TGCAGTGCACTCACAGGGCCCTCGGGTCAGCCCCAGCATTTT
j_gene: TRBJ2-3; abundance: medium-sized; d_gene: TRBD2; v_gene: TRBV29-1; CDR3aa: CSVLSSGLTDTQYF; CDR3nt: TGCAGCGTCCTTTCTAGCGGGCTCACAGATACGCAGTATTTT
j_gene: TRBJ1-5; abundance: large; d_gene: NA; v_gene: TRBV6-1; CDR3aa: CASSEDLGRGQPQHF; CDR3nt: TGTGCCAGCAGTGAAGATCTGGGCCGCGGTCAGCCCCAGCATTTT
j_gene: TRBJ1-2; abundance: large; d_gene: NA; v_gene: TRBV18; CDR3aa: CASSPQRANYGYTF; CDR3nt: TGTGCCAGCTCACCCCAAAGGGCCAACTATGGCTACACCTTC
j_gene: TRBJ1-3; abundance: medium-sized; d_gene: NA; v_gene: TRBV18; CDR3aa: CASSPVSDSGNTIYF; CDR3nt: TGTGCCAGCTCACCAGTGAGCGACTCTGGAAACACCATATATTTT
j_gene: TRBJ1-2; abundance: medium-sized; d_gene: NA; v_gene: TRBV20-1; CDR3aa: CSASGRSYGYTF; CDR3nt: TGCAGTGCTAGCGGACGGAGCTATGGCTACACCTTC
j_gene: TRBJ1-6; abundance: medium-sized; d_gene: NA; v_gene: TRBV6-2/TRBV6-3; CDR3aa: CASSYVGGGSPLHF; CDR3nt: TGTGCCAGCAGTTACGTAGGGGGAGGATCACCCCTCCACTTT
j_gene: TRBJ2-1; abundance: NA; d_gene: NA; v_gene: TRBV5-5; CDR3aa: CASSDRRIEQFF; CDR3nt: TGTGCCAGCAGCGATCGGAGGATAGAGCAGTTCTTC
j_gene: TRBJ1-2; abundance: NA; d_gene: TRBD1; v_gene: TRBV20-1; CDR3aa: CSASSTGVGYTF; CDR3nt: TGCAGTGCTAGTTCGACAGGGGTCGGCTACACCTTC
j_gene: TRBJ1-5; abundance: large; d_gene: NA; v_gene: TRBV6-6; CDR3aa: CASSYGTGGQPQHF; CDR3nt: TGTGCCAGCAGTTACGGCACGGGTGGTCAGCCCCAGCATTTT
j_gene: TRBJ2-3; abundance: NA; d_gene: TRBD2; v_gene: TRBV19; CDR3aa: CASSMAAGGPGDTQYF; CDR3nt: TGTGCCAGTAGTATGGCGGCGGGAGGGCCTGGAGATACGCAGTATTTT
j_gene: TRBJ2-7; abundance: few; d_gene: NA; v_gene: TRBV7-9; CDR3aa: CASSWGTYEQYF; CDR3nt: TGTGCCAGCAGCTGGGGGACCTACGAGCAGTACTTC
j_gene: TRBJ1-2; abundance: medium-sized; d_gene: TRBD1; v_gene: TRBV20-1; CDR3aa: CSARAGTAGYTF; CDR3nt: TGCAGTGCTAGAGCCGGGACAGCTGGCTACACCTTC
j_gene: TRBJ1-1; abundance: medium-sized; d_gene: NA; v_gene: TRBV20-1; CDR3aa: CSAPGVGTEAFF; CDR3nt: TGCAGTGCTCCAGGGGTGGGGACTGAAGCTTTCTTT
j_gene: TRBJ2-2; abundance: medium-sized; d_gene: NA; v_gene: TRBV6-6; CDR3aa: CASSPGTGELFF; CDR3nt: TGTGCCAGCAGCCCAGGAACCGGGGAGCTGTTTTTT
j_gene: TRBJ1-1; abundance: medium-sized; d_gene: NA; v_gene: TRBV20-1; CDR3aa: CSAVGGPGRGTEAFF; CDR3nt: TGCAGTGCGGTAGGTGGGCCAGGGCGCGGGACTGAAGCTTTCTTT
j_gene: TRBJ1-1; abundance: NA; d_gene: TRBD1; v_gene: TRBV7-9; CDR3aa: CASSLLNRGNTEAFF; CDR3nt: TGTGCCAGCAGCCTTCTGAACAGGGGGAACACTGAAGCTTTCTTT
j_gene: TRBJ1-6; abundance: large; d_gene: NA; v_gene: TRBV24-1; CDR3aa: CATSAGFNNSPLHF; CDR3nt: TGTGCCACCAGTGCAGGGTTCAATAATTCACCCCTCCACTTT
j_gene: TRBJ1-2; abundance: hyperexpanded; d_gene: TRBD1; v_gene: TRBV29-1; CDR3aa: CSGQGANYGYTF; CDR3nt: TGCAGCGGACAGGGGGCTAACTATGGCTACACCTTC
j_gene: TRBJ2-4; abundance: medium-sized; d_gene: TRBD1; v_gene: TRBV12-3/TRBV12-4; CDR3aa: CASSATGGIAKNIQYF; CDR3nt: TGTGCCAGCAGCGCGACAGGGGGTATAGCCAAAAACATTCAGTACTTC
j_gene: TRBJ1-1; abundance: NA; d_gene: TRBD1; v_gene: TRBV5-1; CDR3aa: CASSFSLGQSEAFF; CDR3nt: TGCGCCAGCAGCTTTTCTCTGGGACAGAGTGAAGCTTTCTTT
j_gene: TRBJ1-6; abundance: medium-sized; d_gene: NA; v_gene: TRBV7-2; CDR3aa: CASSILGGGAYNSPLHF; CDR3nt: TGTGCCAGCAGCATTCTAGGGGGGGGCGCCTATAATTCACCCCTCCACTTT
j_gene: TRBJ2-2; abundance: medium-sized; d_gene: NA; v_gene: TRBV6-2/TRBV6-3; CDR3aa: CATHFGAGELFF; CDR3nt: TGTGCCACCCATTTTGGCGCCGGGGAGCTGTTTTTT
j_gene: TRBJ2-3; abundance: NA; d_gene: TRBD1; v_gene: TRBV25-1; CDR3aa: CASSARTGARDTQYF; CDR3nt: TGTGCCAGCAGTGCCCGGACAGGGGCAAGGGATACGCAGTATTTT
j_gene: TRBJ1-4; abundance: NA; d_gene: TRBD1; v_gene: TRBV7-2; CDR3aa: CASSSSVGTGHGEKLFF; CDR3nt: TGTGCCAGCAGCTCCTCCGTGGGGACAGGGCACGGTGAAAAACTGTTTTTT
j_gene: TRBJ1-2; abundance: medium-sized; d_gene: NA; v_gene: TRBV7-9; CDR3aa: CASSLGVLGSNYGYTF; CDR3nt: TGTGCCAGCAGCTTAGGGGTATTAGGATCTAACTATGGCTACACCTTC
j_gene: TRBJ1-2; abundance: medium-sized; d_gene: NA; v_gene: TRBV28; CDR3aa: CASSLGSTAGVADTF; CDR3nt: TGTGCCAGCAGTTTAGGGTCGACTGCAGGGGTGGCAGACACCTTC
j_gene: TRBJ1-4; abundance: medium-sized; d_gene: NA; v_gene: TRBV20-1; CDR3aa: CSAWTDEKLFF; CDR3nt: TGCAGTGCTTGGACAGATGAAAAACTGTTTTTT
j_gene: TRBJ1-2; abundance: medium-sized; d_gene: TRBD1; v_gene: TRBV30; CDR3aa: CAWSVSGQRVYF; CDR3nt: TGTGCCTGGAGTGTATCGGGACAGCGGGTGTACTTC
j_gene: TRBJ1-2; abundance: large; d_gene: NA; v_gene: TRBV12-3/TRBV12-4; CDR3aa: CASSPRPGDGYTF; CDR3nt: TGTGCCAGCAGCCCCCGCCCAGGGGATGGCTACACCTTC
j_gene: TRBJ1-6; abundance: medium-sized; d_gene: NA; v_gene: TRBV6-1; CDR3aa: CASSRTTGIGGSPLHF; CDR3nt: TGTGCCAGCAGCCGAACTACAGGGATCGGAGGCTCACCCCTCCACTTT
j_gene: TRBJ2-6; abundance: NA; d_gene: NA; v_gene: TRBV27; CDR3aa: CASSFRGISGANVLTF; CDR3nt: TGTGCCAGCAGTTTCCGGGGGATCTCTGGGGCCAACGTCCTGACTTTC
j_gene: TRBJ2-3; abundance: few; d_gene: TRBD2; v_gene: TRBV11-3; CDR3aa: CASSFRRLAGGPDTQYF; CDR3nt: TGTGCCAGCAGCTTTCGCCGTTTAGCGGGAGGGCCTGATACGCAGTATTTT
j_gene: TRBJ2-1; abundance: medium-sized; d_gene: NA; v_gene: TRBV6-1; CDR3aa: CASSAPLPTPHEQFF; CDR3nt: TGTGCCAGCAGTGCACCACTACCGACCCCACATGAGCAGTTCTTC
j_gene: TRBJ2-3; abundance: NA; d_gene: TRBD2; v_gene: TRBV7-2; CDR3aa: CASSLQAGGLDPQYF; CDR3nt: TGTGCCAGCAGCTTACAAGCGGGGGGGCTCGATCCGCAGTATTTT
j_gene: TRBJ1-1; abundance: large; d_gene: TRBD1; v_gene: TRBV29-1; CDR3aa: CSVQPQGRRTEAFF; CDR3nt: TGCAGCGTCCAACCACAGGGGAGAAGGACTGAAGCTTTCTTT
j_gene: TRBJ2-1; abundance: large; d_gene: NA; v_gene: TRBV6-2/TRBV6-3; CDR3aa: CASSTTEKNEQFF; CDR3nt: TGTGCCAGCTCCACGACAGAGAAGAATGAGCAGTTCTTC
j_gene: TRBJ2-2; abundance: NA; d_gene: NA; v_gene: TRBV15; CDR3aa: CATSGGSSTGELFF; CDR3nt: TGTGCCACCAGCGGGGGGAGTTCCACCGGGGAGCTGTTTTTT
j_gene: TRBJ2-7; abundance: NA; d_gene: TRBD2; v_gene: TRBV6-1; CDR3aa: CASGRSSGVSYEQYF; CDR3nt: TGTGCCAGCGGCCGATCGAGCGGGGTCTCCTACGAGCAGTACTTC
j_gene: TRBJ1-2; abundance: large; d_gene: TRBD1; v_gene: TRBV15; CDR3aa: CATSREIPGQVDGYTF; CDR3nt: TGTGCCACCAGCAGAGAGATACCCGGACAGGTCGATGGCTACACCTTC
j_gene: TRBJ2-7; abundance: medium-sized; d_gene: NA; v_gene: TRBV20-1; CDR3aa: CSARPPGPAYEQYF; CDR3nt: TGCAGTGCTAGACCCCCCGGACCGGCCTACGAGCAGTACTTC
j_gene: TRBJ1-2; abundance: large; d_gene: NA; v_gene: TRBV10-3; CDR3aa: CAITSGTNSNYGYTF; CDR3nt: TGTGCCATCACTTCCGGGACCAATTCTAACTATGGCTACACCTTC
j_gene: TRBJ1-3; abundance: large; d_gene: NA; v_gene: TRBV6-2/TRBV6-3; CDR3aa: CASSLQYTGNTIYF; CDR3nt: TGTGCCAGCAGTCTACAGTATACTGGAAACACCATATATTTT
j_gene: TRBJ1-4; abundance: medium-sized; d_gene: NA; v_gene: TRBV20-1; CDR3aa: CSAEHFEKLFF; CDR3nt: TGCAGTGCCGAGCACTTTGAAAAACTGTTTTTT
j_gene: TRBJ2-2; abundance: few; d_gene: NA; v_gene: TRBV7-9; CDR3aa: CASSPRIGNTGELFF; CDR3nt: TGTGCCAGCAGCCCCCGGATAGGGAACACCGGGGAGCTGTTTTTT
j_gene: TRBJ1-1; abundance: medium-sized; d_gene: TRBD1; v_gene: TRBV15; CDR3aa: CATEHDRENTEAFF; CDR3nt: TGTGCCACCGAACATGACAGGGAGAACACTGAAGCTTTCTTT
j_gene: TRBJ2-1; abundance: medium-sized; d_gene: NA; v_gene: TRBV6-5; CDR3aa: CASSEGYEQFF; CDR3nt: TGTGCCAGCAGCGAGGGGTATGAGCAGTTCTTC
j_gene: TRBJ1-4; abundance: large; d_gene: TRBD1; v_gene: TRBV29-1; CDR3aa: CSATRGDSGEKLFF; CDR3nt: TGCAGCGCCACCCGGGGGGACAGCGGAGAAAAACTGTTTTTT
j_gene: TRBJ2-1; abundance: medium-sized; d_gene: TRBD2; v_gene: TRBV20-1; CDR3aa: CSARDRGLVGNEQFF; CDR3nt: TGCAGTGCTAGAGATCGGGGACTAGTAGGCAATGAGCAGTTCTTC
j_gene: TRBJ1-1; abundance: medium-sized; d_gene: NA; v_gene: TRBV27; CDR3aa: CATTGGGSNTEAFF; CDR3nt: TGTGCCACCACCGGAGGGGGATCGAACACTGAAGCTTTCTTT
j_gene: TRBJ2-1; abundance: medium-sized; d_gene: NA; v_gene: TRBV7-2; CDR3aa: CASSFPLGGHNEQFF; CDR3nt: TGTGCCAGCAGCTTCCCCCTGGGGGGCCACAATGAGCAGTTCTTC